This entry concerns a single T cell receptor (beta chain). Its target is not known. This record comes from a study of shared clonotypes between healthy human individuals. Study summary: Each donor's CD4 naive and CD4 memory cells filled three plates apiece, CD8 naive two, and CD8 memory one. Study-level points and caveats: Only blood samples were collected, and tissue repertoires likely differ.

Germline V CDR1 and CDR2: SNHLY, FYNNEI. The CDR3 has 12 residues. V lost 5 bases to trimming and J lost 7 bases, with 6 bases between them. Under the authors' procedure: There were no quality scores in the junction-only immunoSEQ sequences, so filtering differed. TCRdb keeps only in-frame clones here, not all; method: immunoSEQ multiplex PCR. The V and J calls and clone size were taken over from that table, and D and trimming were inferred from the DNA. The data hold about 710,000 clones, with around three quarters observed a single time. The chain has TRBV2 and TRBJ1-6; no firm D call. This clonotype was sampled from a woman in her 30s in good health. Sequenced: memory CD4+ T cells sorted from blood. Noted subset: CD45RA-negative fraction. The CDR3 nucleotides are TGTGCCAGCAGTCCGCCAAATTCACCCCTCCACTTT. Translation: CASSPPNSPLHF.